Presented here are 8 T cell receptor beta chains from one specimen sequenced in a study of shared T cell receptors in the human thymus. This table comes from immunoSEQ multiplex PCR, and its TCRdb copy is limited to in-frame clones, with some not included. The sample has about 730,000 clones, approximately 83% seen once. These sequences were also reported in another study, on human thymus T cells.

The specimen sequenced was thymocytes. The receptors were sampled from a girl less than two years old with a congenital heart defect.

The rearrangement uses TRBV14 and TRBJ2-7, with TRBD1 matching over 8 bases. This CDR3 has 14 residues. Per the germline V gene, CDR1 is SGHDN and CDR2 is FVKESK. J lost 7 bases, V lost 1 base, and 6 bases had no gene match. The CDR3 nucleotides read TGTGCCAGCAGCCAAGTGGGACAGGCGCGGGAGCAGTACTTC. Translated, it gives CASSQVGQAREQYF. Full variable domain (missing parts from reference TRBV14 and TRBJ2-7): EAGVTQFPSHSVIEKGQTVTLRCDPISGHDNLYWYRRVMGKEIKFLLHFVKESKQDESGMPNNRFLAERTGGTYSTLKVQPAELEDSGVYFCASSQVGQAREQYFGPGTRLTVT.

The rearrangement joins TRBV5-1 to TRBJ2-7; TRBD2 is a possible D gene (5 bases). V lost 0 bases, J lost 6 bases, and 13 bases lay in between. The V gene's germline CDR1 is SGHRS and CDR2 YFSETQ. The CDR3 totals 14 residues. CDR3 loop: CASSLVRGKGEQYF. The CDR3 nucleotides are TGCGCCAGCAGCTTGGTCAGAGGGAAGGGCGAGCAGTACTTC.

The rearrangement links TRBV6-6 to TRBJ1-1; tentative D call: TRBD1 (6 bases). The CDR3 runs to 16 residues. V was cut by 7 bases and J by 5 bases, with 23 bases left in between. Germline CDR1 reads MNHNY; CDR2 reads SVGAGI (reference sequence). CDR3 amino acids: CASTPGWGGPTTEAFF. CDR3 DNA sequence: TGTGCCAGCACCCCCGGTTGGGGGGGCCCTACTACTGAAGCTTTCTTT.

This clone was found a few times. The V and J genes are TRBV10-3 and TRBJ1-4; D unresolved. This CDR3 is built from 13 residues. Trimming took off 0 bases at V and 8 bases at J, with 7 bases between the two ends. Germline-derived CDR1 and CDR2 are ENHRY and SYGVKD. The CDR3 nucleotides read TGTGCCATCAGTGAGTCCGGGAGGGAAAAACTGTTTTTT. Residues: CAISESGREKLFF.

J is TRBJ2-3 and V is TRBV2; D may be TRBD2 (6 bases). The CDR3 is 20 amino acids. Germline CDR1 SNHLY, CDR2 FYNNEI. Trimming removed 3 bases at V and 1 base at J, with 26 bases between. Written as DNA, the CDR3 is TGTGCCAGCAGTGATAAGGCCCTCGGCCCCAAAGGGGAGGGCACAGATACGCAGTATTTT. It specifies CASSDKALGPKGEGTDTQYF.

The chain is built from TRBV7-6 and TRBJ2-3; D ambiguous. The CDR3 is 14 amino acids. Trimming removed 0 bases from V and 4 bases from J, with 8 bases in between. The germline V gene encodes CDR1 SGHVS and CDR2 FNYEAQ. CDR3 sequence: CASSLASAADTQYF. Written as DNA, the CDR3 is TGTGCCAGCAGCTTAGCCAGCGCCGCAGATACGCAGTATTTT. Full variable domain (missing parts from reference TRBV7-6 and TRBJ2-3): GAGVSQSPRYKVTKRGQDVALRCDPISGHVSLYWYRQALGQGPEFLTYFNYEAQQDKSGLPNDRFSAERPEGSISTLTIQRTEQRDSAMYRCASSLASAADTQYFGPGTRLTVL.

Here the CDR3 DNA reads TGTGCCAGCAGCCCGACCTCAACAGGGGGTGGCTACACCTTC. It specifies CASSPTSTGGGYTF. This rearrangement joins TRBV9 to TRBJ1-2; 8 bases match TRBD1. In germline, CDR1 is SGDLS, CDR2 YYNGEE. This CDR3 spans 14 amino acids. The trim removed 4 bases at V and 7 bases at J, leaving 9 bases unmatched.

The chain is built from TRBV11-2 and TRBJ1-4; D not certain. Germline CDR1 and CDR2: SGHAT and FQNNGV. The CDR3 extends over 14 amino acids. V lost 10 bases and J lost 7, with 19 bases in between. The CDR3 sequence: CAIEAGGLGEKLFF. DNA of the CDR3: TGTGCCATTGAAGCCGGAGGTTTAGGTGAAAAACTGTTTTTT. The variable domain in full, completed from reference TRBV11-2 and TRBJ1-4, reads EAGVAQSPRYKIIEKRQSVAFWCNPISGHATLYWYQQILGQGPKLLIQFQNNGVVDDSQLPKDRFSAERLKGVDSTLKIQPAKLEDSAVYLCAIEAGGLGEKLFFGSGTQLSVL.